The present TCR beta chain was sequenced within a study of T cells in Graves' hyperthyroidism and ophthalmopathy. There were TCR beta CDR3 regions amplified from RNA transcripts. Primed by the HTBI set, a first-round RT-PCR was run on the TCR CDR3. TCRdb used MiXCR to reprocess the multiplex PCR reads, holding one entry per CDR3 protein. The table records roughly 570,000 distinct CDR3 sequences, approximately 14% of them present only once. General study points: The authors' 13 V-J model separated ophthalmopathy from stable hyperthyroidism.

The CDR3 has 16 residues. Trimming pared 7 bases from V and 5 bases from J, leaving 23 bases between. Exclusion criteria comprised uncontrolled infection, other autoimmune disease, pregnancy or lactation. Diagnoses rested on clinical symptoms, serum thyroxine and TRAb, thyroid ultrasound and orbital computed tomography. The PBMCs were taken from around 9 ml of fresh peripheral blood. At least ten counts were recorded for this clonotype. The antigen is not known. The clonotype comes from a woman aged 30 to 39 with Graves' hyperthyroidism. V usage is TRBV12-3 or TRBV12-4 and J usage is TRBJ1-1; TRBD1 might be the D (5 bases). The material sequenced was blood. This CDR3 reads CASTMGQGFGSTEAFF. The CDR3 bases are TGTGCCAGCACAATGGGCCAGGGTTTTGGTAGTACTGAAGCTTTCTTT.